This TCR beta chain derives from a study of neoadjuvant anti-PD-1 for oral cavity cancer. This clone was recorded a few times. The CDR3 extends over 14 amino acids. Germline V gene data show CDR1 as SGHVS and CDR2 as FNYEAQ. The V gene lost 0 bases and the J gene lost 2 bases, with 8 bases spanning the gap. Libraries were prepared by immunoSEQ multiplex PCR; TCRdb keeps only in-frame clonotypes and omits some of them. The data hold 55,000 to 75,000 clones, with 79% observed a single time. The chain joins TRBV7-6 to TRBJ2-7; D perhaps matches TRBD2 (6 bases). The TCR originated in a person between 35 and 79 years old with oral cavity squamous cell carcinoma. This specimen was PBMCs, taken before nivolumab (anti-PD-1) treatment. This chain's CDR3 is CASSLAGGTYEQYF. The CDR3 coding sequence is TGTGCCAGCAGCTTAGCGGGCGGGACCTACGAGCAGTACTTC. Variable domain in full (rest from reference TRBV7-6 and TRBJ2-7): GAGVSQSPRYKVTKRGQDVALRCDPISGHVSLYWYRQALGQGPEFLTYFNYEAQQDKSGLPNDRFSAERPEGSISTLTIQRTEQRDSAMYRCASSLAGGTYEQYFGPGTRLTVT.